This T cell receptor (beta chain) comes out of a study of T cell responses to AZD1222 COVID-19 vaccine. This clone appeared once. The V and J ends lost 2 bases and 8 bases, in that order; junction bases with no gene match: 2. CDR1 and CDR2 from the germline V gene are SQVTM and ANQGSEA. This CDR3 is 12 amino acids long. Here immunoSEQ multiplex PCR was the method, and the copy in TCRdb shows in-frame clones only, minus some. Among just under 55,000 clones listed, roughly 87% were seen once. The sequence derives from an adult in good health. The V gene is TRBV29-1, the J gene TRBJ2-1; 8 nucleotides align to TRBD1. This sample comprised peripheral blood, obtained on day 0 of AZD1222 vaccination. The CDR3 spells CSVEQGADEQFF. Here the CDR3 DNA reads TGCAGCGTTGAACAGGGGGCGGATGAGCAGTTCTTC.